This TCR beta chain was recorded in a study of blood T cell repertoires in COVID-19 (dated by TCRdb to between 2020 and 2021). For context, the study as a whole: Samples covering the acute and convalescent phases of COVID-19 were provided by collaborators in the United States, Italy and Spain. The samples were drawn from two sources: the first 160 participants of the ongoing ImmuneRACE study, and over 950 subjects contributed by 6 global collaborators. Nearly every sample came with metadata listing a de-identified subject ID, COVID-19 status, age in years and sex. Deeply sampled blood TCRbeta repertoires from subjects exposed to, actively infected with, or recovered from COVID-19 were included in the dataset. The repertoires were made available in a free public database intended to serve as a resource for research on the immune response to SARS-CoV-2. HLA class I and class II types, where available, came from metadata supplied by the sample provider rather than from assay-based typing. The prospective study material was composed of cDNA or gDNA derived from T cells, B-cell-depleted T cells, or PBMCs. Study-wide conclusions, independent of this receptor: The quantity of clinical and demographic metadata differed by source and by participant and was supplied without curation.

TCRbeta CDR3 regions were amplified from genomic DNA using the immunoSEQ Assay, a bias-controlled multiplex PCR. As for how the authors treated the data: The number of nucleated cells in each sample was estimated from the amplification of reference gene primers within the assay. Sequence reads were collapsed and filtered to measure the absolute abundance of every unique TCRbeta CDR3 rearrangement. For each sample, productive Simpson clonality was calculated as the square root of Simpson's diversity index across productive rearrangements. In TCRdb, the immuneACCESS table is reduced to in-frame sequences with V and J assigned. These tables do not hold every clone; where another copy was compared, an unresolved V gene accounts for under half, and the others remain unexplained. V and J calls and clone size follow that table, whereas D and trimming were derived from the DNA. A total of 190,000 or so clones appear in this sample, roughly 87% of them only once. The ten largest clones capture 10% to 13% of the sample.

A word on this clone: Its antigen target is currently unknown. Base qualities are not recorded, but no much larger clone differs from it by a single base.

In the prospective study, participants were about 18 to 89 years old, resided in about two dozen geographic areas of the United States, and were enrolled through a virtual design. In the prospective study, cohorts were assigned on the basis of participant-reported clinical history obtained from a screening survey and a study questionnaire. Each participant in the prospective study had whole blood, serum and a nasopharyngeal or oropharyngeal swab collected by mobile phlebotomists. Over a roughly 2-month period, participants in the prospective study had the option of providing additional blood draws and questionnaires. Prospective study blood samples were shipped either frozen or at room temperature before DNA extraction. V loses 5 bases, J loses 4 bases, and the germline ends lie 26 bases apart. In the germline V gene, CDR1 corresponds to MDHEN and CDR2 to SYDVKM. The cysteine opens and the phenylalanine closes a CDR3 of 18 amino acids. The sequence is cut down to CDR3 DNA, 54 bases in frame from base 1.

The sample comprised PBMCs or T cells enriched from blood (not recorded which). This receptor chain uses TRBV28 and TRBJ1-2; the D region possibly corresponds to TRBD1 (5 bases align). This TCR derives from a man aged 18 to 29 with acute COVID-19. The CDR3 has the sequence CASSAGTRWILRLYGYTF. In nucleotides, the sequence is TGTGCCAGCAGTGCGGGGACGAGGTGGATCCTAAGGCTCTATGGCTACACCTTC.